This entry lists 11 T cell receptor beta chains sequenced from one sample in a study of early T cells in non-severe SARS-CoV-2 infection. TCRdb reprocessed the 5' RACE reads via MiXCR and lists one record per CDR3 protein. The profile shows approximately 71,000 distinct CDR3 sequences, around 12% of them singletons. What was sequenced was whole blood. These receptors were taken from an adult who was a healthcare worker with PCR-confirmed SARS-CoV-2 infection or an uninfected control (not recorded which).

This clonotype was observed a handful of times. This sequence joins TRBV19 and TRBJ2-5; no reliable D call. V gave up 4 bases and J gave up 7 bases, with 10 bases separating them. Germline loops: CDR1 LNHDA, CDR2 SQIVND (reference sequence). The CDR3 is made up of 12 amino acids. The CDR3 loop is CASSTPPGTQYF. CDR3 DNA: TGTGCCAGTAGTACACCACCGGGGACCCAGTACTTC.

The chain combines TRBV12-3 or TRBV12-4 with TRBJ2-1; weak D call: TRBD2 (5 bases). CDR3 length equals 12 residues. Deletions cut 4 bases from V and 4 bases from J, with 5 bases between. The CDR3 is CASSWRYNEQFF. The CDR3 DNA is TGTGCCAGCAGTTGGAGGTACAATGAGCAGTTCTTC.

V is TRBV6-5 and J is TRBJ2-7; D is tentatively TRBD1 or TRBD2 (5 bases each). Germline V CDR1 and CDR2: MNHEY, SVGAGI. The CDR3 totals 15 residues. The V gene lost 5 bases and the J gene lost 2 bases, with 16 bases spanning the gap. CDR3 protein: CASSTTGTSTYEQYF. CDR3 DNA sequence: TGTGCCAGCAGTACGACCGGGACCTCAACCTACGAGCAGTACTTC.

This chain connects TRBV6-5 to TRBJ2-7; D possibly corresponds to TRBD2 (7 bases). This CDR3 is 15 amino acids long. Trimming took 6 bases from V and 7 from J, leaving 22 bases between them. Germline V gene data show CDR1 as MNHEY and CDR2 as SVGAGI. CDR3 amino acids: CASRLDAGAPREQYF. The DNA for the CDR3 is TGTGCCAGCAGACTGGATGCGGGGGCCCCTCGTGAGCAGTACTTC.

A few counts support this clonotype. V gene TRBV15 combines with J gene TRBJ1-5; no definite D call. This CDR3 is 13 amino acids long. The germline V gene encodes CDR1 LNHNV and CDR2 YYDKDF (reference sequence). V shed 3 bases and J shed 7 bases, with 10 bases lying between them. CDR3 residues: CATSSTRRQPQHF. The CDR3 DNA follows: TGTGCCACCAGCAGTACTAGAAGGCAGCCCCAGCATTTT.

This clonotype was recorded a few times. V and J are TRBV6-5 and TRBJ2-5, with 12 bases matching TRBD2. V shed 0 bases and J 4 bases; nucleotides not matched to a gene: 6. Germline values: CDR1 MNHEY, CDR2 SVGAGI. The CDR3 is made up of 17 amino acids. DNA for the CDR3: TGTGCCAGCAGTTACTCGACCGGACTAGCGGGGCTAGAGACCCAGTACTTC. Protein product: CASSYSTGLAGLETQYF.

CDR3: CASSTLETQYF. DNA of the CDR3: TGTGCCAGCAGTACCTTAGAGACCCAGTACTTC. The chain employs TRBV6-6 and TRBJ2-5; no clear D. Germline CDR1 is MNHNY and CDR2 is SVGAGI (reference sequence). V was clipped by 5 bases and J by 4 bases, with 5 bases between them. The CDR3 is 11 amino acids.

The chain combines TRBV7-2 with TRBJ1-3, with D tentatively TRBD1 (6 bases). Deletions cut 5 bases from V and 5 bases from J, with 25 bases between. This CDR3 comprises 18 residues. CDR1 and CDR2 from the germline V gene are SGHTA and FQGNSA. The CDR3 DNA reads TGTGCCAGCAGCCCTCCGGCGTCGGGCAGGGGTATAAGAAACACCATATATTTT. It yields the protein CASSPPASGRGIRNTIYF.

This clonotype turned up a few times. The genes are TRBV12-5 and TRBJ2-2; 7 bases line up with TRBD2. Germline assignment: CDR1 LGHNT and CDR2 FRNRAP. This CDR3 is built from 14 residues. The trim removed 2 bases at V and 4 bases at J, leaving 1 base unmatched. The CDR3 DNA reads as TGTGCTAGTGGTTTGTCGGGGGGCACCGGGGAGCTGTTTTTT. Its protein product is CASGLSGGTGELFF.

This rearrangement joins TRBV20-1 to TRBJ2-7; 11 bases are a match to TRBD2. Germline V lookup: CDR1 DFQATT, CDR2 SNEGSKA (reference sequence). There are 15 residues in the CDR3. V shed 3 bases, J shed 4 bases, and the junction held 8 bases outside the gene matches. CDR3 sequence: CSASHLAGGVYEQYF. The CDR3 DNA reads as TGCAGTGCTAGTCACCTAGCGGGGGGTGTGTACGAGCAGTACTTC.

The genes are TRBV3-1 and TRBJ2-7; 7 bases align to TRBD2. The CDR3 covers 14 residues. Germline trimming cut 7 bases from V and 4 bases from J; bases unmatched to any gene: 10. The germline V gene encodes CDR1 LGHDT and CDR2 YNNKEL (reference sequence). In DNA form, the CDR3 reads TGTGCCAGCACCCTAAGCGGGGTCGGGTACGAGCAGTACTTC. Translating it yields CASTLSGVGYEQYF.